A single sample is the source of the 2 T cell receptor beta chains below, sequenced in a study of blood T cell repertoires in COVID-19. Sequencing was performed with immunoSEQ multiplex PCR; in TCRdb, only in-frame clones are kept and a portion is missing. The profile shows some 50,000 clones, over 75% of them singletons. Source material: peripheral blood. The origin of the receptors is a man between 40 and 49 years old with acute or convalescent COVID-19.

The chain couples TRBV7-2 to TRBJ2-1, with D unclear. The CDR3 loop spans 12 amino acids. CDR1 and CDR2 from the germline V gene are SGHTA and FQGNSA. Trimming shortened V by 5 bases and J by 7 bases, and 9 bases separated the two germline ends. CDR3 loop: CASSPVRNEQFF. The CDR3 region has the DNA TGTGCCAGCAGCCCCGTGAGAAATGAGCAGTTCTTC.

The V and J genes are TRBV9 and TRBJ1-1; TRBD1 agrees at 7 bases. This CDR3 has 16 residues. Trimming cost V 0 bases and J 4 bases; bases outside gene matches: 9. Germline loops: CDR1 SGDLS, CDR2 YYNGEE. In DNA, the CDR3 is TGTGCCAGCAGCGTAGCGTCAGGGGGAAGGGGCACTGAAGCTTTCTTT. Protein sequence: CASSVASGGRGTEAFF.